Sequencing of this T cell receptor (beta chain) was carried out in a study of shared T cell receptors in the human thymus (dated by TCRdb to the early 2020s). For the study in its entirety: The study examined how self-reactive, shared T-cell receptor alpha chains are generated in the human thymus.

Points on this clone: The antigen it recognizes is unknown. It has no much larger one-base neighbor in the sample; base qualities were not kept.

Inclusive of the bounding cysteine and phenylalanine, the CDR3 is 15 residues long. Of the read, only the CDR3 DNA is kept; its 45 bases are in frame from base 1. For CDR1 and CDR2, the germline V gene lists SGHDT and YYEEEE. V loses 3 bases, J loses 13 bases, and the germline ends lie 25 bases apart. Receptors were amplified or captured by the immunoSEQ multiplex PCR assay. Held by TCRdb, this immuneACCESS table contains in-frame sequences only and omits some clones. Under half of the omission traces to an unresolved V gene where checked; the cause of the rest is unknown. Present in this sample are roughly 560,000 clones, about 84% of which were seen just once. The ten largest clones represent around 0.012% of the sample. A further study also used this sample, focusing on human thymus T cells. Drawing on the second study: Donors were immunologically healthy infants undergoing open corrective cardiac surgery for congenital heart defects in Finland. Thymus tissue was collected as surgical resects that were removed during corrective cardiac surgery. Usage of V and J gene segments appeared to be biased in both the thymic and the peripheral blood repertoires. According to the related research, thymic TCR repertoires were highly overlapping among unrelated individuals. TCR alpha and beta repertoires from roughly eight infant thymus samples and a few related peripheral blood samples were characterized in the study. Donor ages ranged from roughly 6 to 244 days, and the cohort comprised over 5 male and a couple of female infants. Thymocytes were released mechanically from tissue and stored at -70 °C as pellets of 10-30 million cells. Genomic DNA was extracted from frozen cell pellets with a QIAsymphony instrument. Using the immunoSEQ multiplex PCR assay, the TCRB and TCRAD loci were amplified from a standardized quantity of quality-controlled genomic DNA. The V(D)J region was spanned by amplicons of a length sufficient to cover the CDR3 and to identify V and J genes. Through the commercial immunoSEQ service, the amplicons were sequenced on an Illumina platform. Primer bias and sequencing errors were corrected using previously described methods, and TCRAD and TCRB definitions followed the IMGT database. immunoSEQ Analyzer 3.0 and VDJTools were used for repertoire analysis, which covered basic statistics, V/J segment usage, diversity estimates, rarefaction and pairwise overlap. Diversity was estimated using the Chao1, ChaoE, Efron-Thisted, Shannon and inverse Simpson indices, and was also estimated on datasets down-sampled to the size of the smallest sample. Repertoire overlap was determined by strict matching of CDR3 nucleotide sequence, V gene and J gene, and Jaccard-based multidimensional scaling clustering was applied. On average, around 810,000 unique TCRB clonotypes were obtained from thymus samples, compared with about 84,000 from blood samples.

The sequence is built from TRBV5-6 and TRBJ1-2; a tentative D match to TRBD1 spans 6 bases. Sequencing was done on a sample of thymocytes. The sequence was collected from a boy under three years old with a congenital heart defect. Donor details come from another sample of the same person, matched by shared clones. Here the CDR3 is given as CASSSVGGRAGVRTF. The DNA reads TGTGCCAGCAGCTCTGTAGGAGGGAGGGCAGGGGTCCGCACCTTC.